This TCR beta chain came from a study of T-cell memory formation after mild COVID-19. After 5'RACE with constant-segment primers, TCR alpha and TCR beta cDNA libraries carrying sample barcodes and UMIs were obtained. TCRdb called the 5' RACE reads again in MiXCR, with one record for every CDR3 protein. This table holds around 300,000 distinct CDR3 sequences, about 13% found once. The germline V and J ends were trimmed by 4 bases and 7 bases, with 10 bases remaining between them. This CDR3 comprises 13 residues. Comments on this clonotype: What it binds is unknown.

Study-level findings and limits: Day 15 to 85 contracting clones showed balanced CD4/CD8; later expanders leaned CD4+.

Sequenced: PBMCs or a T cell subset sorted from them (not recorded which). The chain carries TRBV12-3 or TRBV12-4 and TRBJ2-2, with D hard to call. This TCR was sampled from a man younger than 35 who had mild COVID-19 (a few samples of this study predate the infection). Cell type and time point are not known. The CDR3 sequence: CASSSPLGGELFF. Written as DNA, the CDR3 is TGTGCCAGCAGTTCCCCCCTGGGCGGGGAGCTGTTTTTT.